This TCR beta chain was identified during a study of CD8+ T cells in alopecia areata. Findings and caveats of the study: Scalp samples also yield sequences of resident alphabeta T cells from normal skin. Unlike in mice, where it was clearer, TCR sharing across patients was less clear, possibly HLA-related. Lesional scalp exceeded normal scalp in clonality, especially in alopecia totalis/universalis.

Sorting of CD4+ and CD8+ T cells was performed on PBMCs. With 5 bases clipped from V and 3 bases from J, the junction kept 4 bases outside the gene matches. CDR3 length: 13 residues. The germline V gene encodes CDR1 GTSNPN and CDR2 SVGIG (reference sequence). The sequencing template was cDNA reverse transcribed from extracted RNA. Repertoires were generated with immunoSEQ multiplex PCR, while TCRdb's copy carries only in-frame clones and drops some. The sample holds fewer than 150,000 clones, roughly 69% seen once. As concerns this clone: The antigen remains unidentified.

This sequence originates from a human donor in good health. The specimen was CD4+ T cells sorted from blood. The chain links TRBV30 to TRBJ2-7; the match to TRBD1 covers 10 bases. CDR3 loop: CAWGTGDGYEQYF. CDR3 sequence (DNA): TGTGCCTGGGGGACAGGGGATGGCTACGAGCAGTACTTC. Full variable domain (remainder filled in from reference TRBV30 and TRBJ2-7): SQTIHQWPATLVQPVGSPLSLECTVEGTSNPNLYWYRQAAGRGLQLLFYSVGIGQISSEVPQNLSASRPQDRQFILSSKKLLLSDSGFYLCAWGTGDGYEQYFGPGTRLTVT.